The next 27 T cell receptor beta chains were all read from a single sample in a study of CD8 T cells in Susac syndrome (dated by TCRdb to the late 2010s). Libraries were constructed by the immunoSEQ multiplex PCR assay. RNA was extracted with the RNeasy kit and about 0.5 to 1 ug was reverse transcribed using random hexamers. The public reads were reanalyzed by TCRdb: fastp trimming at Q25, MiXCR alignment, in-frame beta chains only. Every entry covers one CDR3 protein and lists the most common genes and DNA from its rows. For this sample there are more than 65,000 distinct CDR3 sequences; more than 85% appear just once. The ten largest clonotypes hold 0.2% to 0.25% of the sample. Sequenced: CD8+ T cells from PBMCs. The receptors derive from a human donor in good health.

V usage is TRBV5-6 and J usage is TRBJ2-7; possible D gene TRBD1, 6 bases. The CDR3 has 14 residues. V was pared by 0 bases and J by 1 base, with 8 bases between. The germline V gene encodes CDR1 SGHDT and CDR2 YYEEEE. CDR3 coding DNA: TGTGCCAGCAGCTTGGCTGGACAGTCCTACGAGCAGTACGTC. Amino acid sequence: CASSLAGQSYEQYV.

This chain uses TRBV29-1 with TRBJ1-4; 7 bases agree with TRBD1. Germline CDR1 and CDR2: SQVTM and ANQGSEA. The CDR3 length is 15 residues. V was pared by 7 bases and J by 5 bases, with 13 bases of the junction left unmatched. The CDR3 DNA reads as TGCAGCGCTAAACCTCGGGACAGACCAAATGAAAAACTGTTTTTT. Residues: CSAKPRDRPNEKLFF.

The chain joins TRBV7-9 to TRBJ2-2, with D possibly TRBD2 on 5 matching bases. The CDR3 contains 15 residues. The germline V gene has CDR1 SEHNR and CDR2 FQNEAQ (reference sequence). The germline V and J ends were trimmed by 3 bases and 0 bases, with 8 bases remaining between them. The CDR3 is CASSLRVSNTGELFF. CDR3 nucleotides: TGTGCCAGCAGCTTGAGGGTTTCGAACACCGGGGAGCTGTTTTTT. Using reference TRBV7-9 and TRBJ2-2 for the parts outside the CDR3, the full variable domain is DTGVSQNPRHKITKRGQNVTFRCDPISEHNRLYWYRQTLGQGPEFLTYFQNEAQLEKSRLLSDRFSAERPKGSFSTLEIQRTEQGDSAMYLCASSLRVSNTGELFFGEGSRLTVL.

The J gene is TRBJ2-1, the V gene TRBV29-1; D remains ambiguous. CDR1 SQVTM and CDR2 ANQGSEA come from the germline V gene. V dropped 6 bases and J dropped 7 bases, with 13 bases sitting between them. This CDR3 spans 12 amino acids. CDR3 nucleotides: TGCAGCGTCAACTACAGAGGTAATGAGCAGTTCTTC. It yields the protein CSVNYRGNEQFF.

The rearrangement uses TRBV6-5 and TRBJ2-4; 10 bases are a match to TRBD1. The CDR3 is made up of 17 amino acids. CDR1 is MNHEY and CDR2 is SVGAGI in the germline V gene. V lost 0 bases and J lost 6; bases outside the gene matches: 8. This CDR3 is CASSYSGDRGAGNIQYF. CDR3 DNA: TGTGCCAGCAGTTACTCAGGGGACAGGGGCGCAGGAAACATTCAGTACTTC.

This chain uses TRBV27 with TRBJ2-7; D gene unclear. V was cut by 6 bases and J by 2 bases, with 20 bases left in between. This CDR3 comprises 16 residues. Germline-derived CDR1 and CDR2 are MNHEY and SMNVEV (reference sequence). CDR3 residues: CASRDRTERFAYEQYF. CDR3 DNA: TGTGCCAGCAGGGATCGGACGGAGAGGTTCGCCTACGAGCAGTACTTC.

The chain employs TRBV7-8 and TRBJ1-6, with D maybe TRBD1 (6 bases). The ends were cut back, 5 bases at V and 9 bases at J, with 14 bases in the middle. Germline V lookup: CDR1 SGHVS, CDR2 FQNEAQ. The CDR3 is made up of 14 amino acids. For the CDR3, the DNA is TGTGCCAGCAGCCTAGTGGGGGCCGGTTCACCCCTCCACTTT. It is translated as CASSLVGAGSPLHF.

The V call is TRBV2, the J call TRBJ1-5; D uncertain. Trimming cost V 6 bases and J 7 bases, with 10 bases left between them. The germline gives CDR1 SNHLY, CDR2 FYNNEI. This CDR3 region has 12 residues. The DNA of the CDR3 is TGTGCCAGCAGAAGGGCGGCCCAGCCCCAGCATTTT. Its protein product is CASRRAAQPQHF.

V and J are TRBV27 and TRBJ2-1; D unclear. This CDR3 has 13 amino acids. V dropped 2 bases and J dropped 9 bases, with 11 bases sitting between them. Per germline, CDR1 MNHEY and CDR2 SMNVEV (reference sequence). The CDR3 bases are TGTGCCAGCAGTTTAGGTCCAGTTGGTGAGCAGTTCTTC. This encodes CASSLGPVGEQFF.

The chain combines TRBV7-9 with TRBJ2-4, with D maybe TRBD1 (5 bases). The CDR3 runs to 15 residues. The germline V and J ends were trimmed by 5 bases and 0 bases, with 11 bases remaining between them. Per the germline V gene, CDR1 is SEHNR and CDR2 is FQNEAQ (reference sequence). CDR3 sequence: CASSEEGAAKNIQYF. The CDR3 DNA reads TGTGCCAGCAGCGAAGAAGGGGCAGCCAAAAACATTCAGTACTTC.

This chain connects TRBV9 to TRBJ2-1; 7 nucleotides agree with TRBD2. The V gene end was trimmed by 2 bases and the J gene end by 8 bases; junction bases not matched to a gene: 16. CDR3 length equals 17 residues. CDR1 and CDR2 from the germline V gene are SGDLS and YYNGEE. CDR3 sequence reads: CASSVDTLLAPGDEQFF. In nucleotides, the CDR3 is TGTGCCAGCAGCGTCGACACATTACTAGCGCCGGGCGATGAGCAGTTCTTC. The complete variable domain, with remaining parts taken from reference TRBV9 and TRBJ2-1, reads DSGVTQTPKHLITATGQRVTLRCSPRSGDLSVYWYQQSLDQGLQFLIQYYNGEERAKGNILERFSAQQFPDLHSELNLSSLELGDSALYFCASSVDTLLAPGDEQFFGPGTRLTVL.

The V call is TRBV4-2, the J call TRBJ2-1; D is ambiguous. Trimming took off 2 bases at V and 7 bases at J, with 6 bases between the two ends. Germline CDR1 reads LGHNA; CDR2 reads YNFKEQ. The CDR3 is 12 amino acids. The CDR3 here is CASSQIGNEQFF. DNA of the CDR3: TGTGCCAGCAGCCAAATAGGAAATGAGCAGTTCTTC.

This clonotype was seen just once. The chain couples TRBV3-1 to TRBJ1-1; D not certain. Germline values: CDR1 LGHDT, CDR2 YNNKEL (reference sequence). This CDR3 spans 11 amino acids. V was trimmed by 1 base and J by 10 bases, leaving 7 bases between them. The chain's CDR3 is CASSQGAPAFF. For the CDR3, the DNA is TGTGCCAGCAGCCAAGGAGCTCCAGCTTTCTTT.

The V call is TRBV2, the J call TRBJ2-6; no clear D gene. V lost 9 bases to trimming and J lost 0 bases, with 15 bases between them. Germline-derived CDR1 and CDR2 are SNHLY and FYNNEI. CDR3 size: 16 residues. Here the CDR3 DNA reads TGTGCCAGTAAGGTGGCAATTAGCTCTGGGGCCAACGTCCTGACTTTC. Amino acids: CASKVAISSGANVLTF.

The V and J genes are TRBV27 and TRBJ2-7, with D possibly matching TRBD1 (5 bases). Looked up from germline, CDR1 is MNHEY and CDR2 is SMNVEV (reference sequence). This CDR3 spans 14 amino acids. Trimming cost V 5 bases and J 3 bases, with 14 bases left between them. CDR3 sequence reads: CASSPLDRVYEQYV. In DNA form, the CDR3 reads TGTGCCAGCAGTCCGCTCGACAGAGTCTACGAGCAGTACGTC.

The J gene is TRBJ2-7, the V gene TRBV7-2, with D possibly being TRBD1 (5 bases). Germline CDR1 is SGHTA and CDR2 is FQGNSA. The CDR3 sequence is 14 residues long. V dropped 3 bases and J dropped 3 bases, with 12 bases sitting between them. Written as DNA, the CDR3 is TGTGCCAGCAGCTTGGGCGTAGGGGACTACGAGCAGTACTTC. Translation: CASSLGVGDYEQYF.

The V call is TRBV30, the J call TRBJ2-7, with D unresolved. In germline, CDR1 is GTSNPN, CDR2 SVGIG (reference sequence). V shed 4 bases and J shed 4 bases, with 8 bases lying between them. This CDR3 region has 11 residues. The CDR3 nucleotides are TGTGCCTGGACAGTGGGGTACGAGCAGTACTTC. Protein: CAWTVGYEQYF.

The V gene is TRBV19, the J gene TRBJ2-7; D perhaps matches TRBD1 (5 bases). Trimming took 3 bases from V and 6 from J, leaving 15 bases between them. Germline V gene lookup returns CDR1 LNHDA and CDR2 SQIVND (reference sequence). The CDR3 sequence is 14 residues long. CDR3 loop: CASSIGPGWSEQYF. CDR3 DNA sequence: TGTGCCAGTAGTATCGGTCCAGGGTGGAGCGAGCAGTACTTC.

V usage is TRBV29-1 and J usage is TRBJ2-7, with unresolved D. V dropped 6 bases and J dropped 6 bases, with 12 bases sitting between them. This CDR3 contains 11 residues. CDR1 is SQVTM and CDR2 is ANQGSEA in the germline V gene. This CDR3 is CSVTSMGEQYV. The CDR3 nucleotides are TGCAGCGTCACCTCAATGGGCGAGCAGTACGTC.

CDR3 sequence (DNA): TGTGCCAGCAGTTTGAGCCAGGCCGTCGAAGCTTTCTTT. Its protein product is CASSLSQAVEAFF. The rearrangement joins TRBV28 to TRBJ1-1, with D unresolved. Deletions cut 3 bases from V and 8 bases from J, with 13 bases between. The V gene's germline CDR1 is MDHEN and CDR2 SYDVKM. The CDR3 covers 13 residues.

The chain is built from TRBV28 and TRBJ1-1; D not certain. V lost 5 bases and J lost 3, with 16 bases in between. The CDR3 has 15 amino acids. Germline V gene lookup returns CDR1 MDHEN and CDR2 SYDVKM. This CDR3 is CASSAPFRSDTEAFF. As DNA, the CDR3 is TGTGCCAGCAGTGCCCCATTCAGGTCAGACACTGAAGCTTTCTTT. The full variable domain, in which reference TRBV28 and TRBJ1-1 provide the parts outside the CDR3, is DVKVTQSSRYLVKRTGEKVFLECVQDMDHENMFWYRQDPGLGLRLIYFSYDVKMKEKGDIPEGYSVSREKKERFSLILESASTNQTSMYLCASSAPFRSDTEAFFGQGTRLTVV.

This rearrangement joins TRBV28 to TRBJ2-2, with TRBD2 matching over 8 bases. The germline V gene encodes CDR1 MDHEN and CDR2 SYDVKM. The CDR3 is 12 amino acids. CDR3 nucleotides: TGTGGTTGCGGGGGGCGGACCGGGGAGCTGTTTTTT. It encodes CGCGGRTGELFF. The variable domain in full, with the rest retrieved from reference TRBV28 and TRBJ2-2, is DVKVTQSSRYLVKRTGEKVFLECVQDMDHENMFWYRQDPGLGLRLIYFSYDVKMKEKGDIPEGYSVSREKKERFSLILESASTNQTSMYLCGCGGRTGELFFGEGSRLTVL.

This clonotype showed up just once. This chain links TRBV7-6 with TRBJ1-6; maybe TRBD1 (5 bases). CDR3 length equals 15 residues. Trimming took off 4 bases at V and 4 bases at J, with 11 bases between the two ends. In germline, CDR1 is SGHVS, CDR2 FNYEAQ. The CDR3 region has the DNA TGTGCCAGCAGCTGGGACGGAAATTATAATTCACCCCTCCACTTT. Its translation: CASSWDGNYNSPLHF.

The chain employs TRBV19 and TRBJ1-5; D is possibly TRBD1 (6 bases). The CDR3 covers 14 residues. Trimming removed 7 bases at V and 3 bases at J, with 13 bases between. Germline values: CDR1 LNHDA, CDR2 SQIVND (reference sequence). For the CDR3, the DNA is TGTGCCAGTAACGTCAGGGGAGTCAATCAGCCCCAGCATTTT. It yields the protein CASNVRGVNQPQHF. Filled out from reference TRBV19 and TRBJ1-5, the complete variable domain reads DGGITQSPKYLFRKEGQNVTLSCEQNLNHDAMYWYRQDPGQGLRLIYYSQIVNDFQKGDIAEGYSVSREKKESFPLTVTSAQKNPTAFYLCASNVRGVNQPQHFGDGTRLSIL.

V usage is TRBV20-1 and J usage is TRBJ2-3; 10 nucleotides agree with TRBD2. The J segment lost 4 bases and the V segment lost 6 bases, leaving 16 bases of the junction unmatched. Germline V gene data show CDR1 as DFQATT and CDR2 as SNEGSKA (reference sequence). The CDR3 has 17 amino acids. CDR3 DNA: TGCAGTGCCAAACTTCTAGCGGGGGCCGTCTATTCAGATACGCAGTATTTT. Amino acids: CSAKLLAGAVYSDTQYF.

The chain combines TRBV4-1 with TRBJ2-2, with 10 bases fitting TRBD2. Per germline, CDR1 MGHRA and CDR2 YSYEKL. This CDR3 contains 17 residues. Trimming took 3 bases from V and 3 from J; bases not matched to a gene: 7. CDR3 DNA: TGCGCCAGCAGCCACCGAAGCGGGGGGGCTTACACCGGGGAGCTGTTTTTT. Translating gives CASSHRSGGAYTGELFF.

The chain employs TRBV20-1 and TRBJ1-4; 7 bases fit TRBD1. The CDR3 covers 17 residues. CDR1 is DFQATT and CDR2 is SNEGSKA in the germline V gene (reference sequence). Trimming removed 6 bases from V and 5 bases from J; junction bases left unmatched: 18. The CDR3 loop is CSAPGSGTAFKNEKLFF. The DNA of the CDR3 is TGCAGTGCCCCCGGATCGGGGACAGCCTTTAAAAATGAAAAACTGTTTTTT.